One and the same sample provided the 23 T cell receptor beta chains below, sequenced in a study of blood T cells in healthy people across ages. Together with a sample-barcoded 5' primer, a J-beta primer mix was included in a second PCR lasting about 6 to 12 cycles. From the 5' RACE reads, TCRdb called clonotypes with MiXCR, one entry per CDR3 protein. The sample carries 590,000 or so distinct CDR3 sequences, 25% to 35% recorded once. The source material was blood. These receptor sequences come from a woman older than 75 in good health.

This clonotype appeared a single time. The chain joins TRBV6-5 to TRBJ2-3; no clear D. Germline CDR1 and CDR2: MNHEY and SVGAGI. The CDR3 length is 13 residues. V lost 2 bases and J 4 bases, leaving 7 bases between the germline ends. The CDR3 bases are TGTGCCAGCAGTTACGGCAGGTCAGATACGCAGTATTTT. Translated, it gives CASSYGRSDTQYF.

In its sample, this clonotype was seen many times. This chain joins TRBV7-2 and TRBJ2-1; D possibly corresponds to TRBD2 (6 bases). This CDR3 is 15 amino acids long. Trimming removed 2 bases at V and 4 bases at J, with 12 bases between. Germline V CDR1 and CDR2: SGHTA, FQGNSA. CDR3 bases: TGTGCCAGCAGCTTACCCCGGGGGAGATACAATGAGCAGTTCTTC. Protein sequence: CASSLPRGRYNEQFF.

This clonotype came up a few times. The J gene is TRBJ1-5, the V gene TRBV7-2; D gene unclear. V dropped 1 base and J dropped 2 bases, with 9 bases sitting between them. Per the germline V gene, CDR1 is SGHTA and CDR2 is FQGNSA. This CDR3 is 15 amino acids long. The CDR3 protein is CASSLGFSGNQPQHF. CDR3 coding DNA: TGTGCCAGCAGCTTAGGTTTCTCAGGCAATCAGCCCCAGCATTTT. Supplemented by reference TRBV7-2 and TRBJ1-5, the full variable domain reads GAGVSQSPSNKVTEKGKDVELRCDPISGHTALYWYRQSLGQGLEFLIYFQGNSAPDKSGLPSDRFSAERTGGSVSTLTIQRTQQEDSAVYLCASSLGFSGNQPQHFGDGTRLSIL.

The chain carries TRBV7-2 and TRBJ1-6, with 9 bases identical to TRBD1. CDR1 SGHTA and CDR2 FQGNSA come from the germline V gene. J lost 6 bases, V lost 6 bases, and 6 bases had no gene match. CDR3 length: 15 residues. The CDR3: CASSTPQGANSPLHF. The DNA of the CDR3 is TGTGCCAGCAGTACCCCACAGGGGGCTAATTCACCCCTCCACTTT.

This clonotype was seen a handful of times. The genes are TRBV6-1 and TRBJ2-1; maybe TRBD1 (5 bases). From germline, CDR1 is MNHNS and CDR2 SASEGT. The CDR3 totals 15 residues. The germline V and J ends were trimmed by 4 bases and 0 bases, with 10 bases remaining between them. Written as DNA, the CDR3 is TGTGCCAGCAGTGGTGGGGCCCGCTCCTACAATGAGCAGTTCTTC. Translated, it gives CASSGGARSYNEQFF.

This clonotype has ten or more counts. In DNA form, the CDR3 reads TGTGCCACCAGCAGAGATCTATGGTCAGACAATGAGCAGTTCTTC. Protein product: CATSRDLWSDNEQFF. The V gene is TRBV15, the J gene TRBJ2-1; D is uncertain. The CDR3 has 15 residues. V was trimmed by 0 bases and J by 5 bases, leaving 11 bases between them. Germline V gene sequence: CDR1 LNHNV, CDR2 YYDKDF (reference sequence).

There are many counts of this clonotype. This sequence joins TRBV7-9 and TRBJ2-3; D is ambiguous. The length of the CDR3 is 13 residues. Trimming took off 5 bases at V and 10 bases at J, with 16 bases between the two ends. Germline V gene data show CDR1 as SEHNR and CDR2 as FQNEAQ (reference sequence). The CDR3 here is CASSPAPSWAQYF. As DNA, the CDR3 is TGTGCCAGCAGCCCCGCCCCTAGTTGGGCGCAGTATTTT.

The chain couples TRBV20-1 to TRBJ2-3, with 8 bases lining up with TRBD1. This CDR3 comprises 15 residues. V shed 2 bases, J shed 0 bases, and the junction held 4 bases outside the gene matches. Germline CDR1 is DFQATT and CDR2 is SNEGSKA (reference sequence). In DNA, the CDR3 is TGCAGTGCTAGAAATTCAGGGGGCAGCACAGATACGCAGTATTTT. Encoded protein: CSARNSGGSTDTQYF.

This chain uses TRBV30 with TRBJ1-4; TRBD1 might be the D (5 bases). The germline V gene encodes CDR1 GTSNPN and CDR2 SVGIG (reference sequence). Trimming removed 4 bases at V and 8 bases at J, with 14 bases between. The CDR3 contains 13 residues. The CDR3 here is CAWTRDSGEKLFF. In DNA, the CDR3 is TGTGCCTGGACACGGGACTCTGGCGAAAAACTGTTTTTT.

The chain recombines TRBV14 with TRBJ1-2; tentatively, D is TRBD1 (6 bases). Germline V gene sequence: CDR1 SGHDN, CDR2 FVKESK. The CDR3 extends over 17 amino acids. The V end was cut by 0 bases, the J end by 2 bases, with 16 bases between. CDR3 loop: CASSQEPTGWGNYGYTF. CDR3 in DNA: TGTGCCAGCAGCCAAGAACCTACAGGGTGGGGGAACTATGGCTACACCTTC. Full variable domain (outside the CDR3, taken from reference TRBV14 and TRBJ1-2): EAGVTQFPSHSVIEKGQTVTLRCDPISGHDNLYWYRRVMGKEIKFLLHFVKESKQDESGMPNNRFLAERTGGTYSTLKVQPAELEDSGVYFCASSQEPTGWGNYGYTFGSGTRLTVV.

The gene calls are TRBV4-2 and TRBJ2-1; possibly TRBD1 or TRBD2 for D (6 bases each). The DNA end lines up better with TRBJ2-7; the J call may be wrong. Germline V lookup: CDR1 LGHNA, CDR2 YNFKEQ. The CDR3 loop spans 18 amino acids. The CDR3 loop reads CASSQETSRGDGYNEQYF. The CDR3 DNA sequence: TGTGCCAGCAGCCAAGAAACGTCGAGGGGGGATGGCTACAATGAGCAGTACTTC.

Ten or more counts support this clonotype. A much larger clone lies a single base off, so this may be a read error. The chain employs TRBV20-1 and TRBJ2-1; weak D call: TRBD2 (5 bases). The assigned J gene may be wrong: the sequence end matches TRBJ2-7 better. Germline CDR1 DFQATT, CDR2 SNEGSKA (reference sequence). The CDR3 consists of 15 residues. CDR3 sequence (DNA): TGCAGTGCTAGAGGGGCTTCTAGCTCCTACAATGAGCAGTACTTC. As protein: CSARGASSSYNEQYF.

This clonotype occurred many times. One base away lies a much larger clone, so this may be a sequencing read error. This chain uses TRBV6-6 with TRBJ2-7, with TRBD2 as a possible D gene (5 bases). From germline, CDR1 is MNHNY and CDR2 SVGAGI (reference sequence). There are 13 residues in the CDR3. Trimming took off 4 bases at V and 7 bases at J, with 14 bases between the two ends. CDR3 sequence reads: CASSSGESNEQYF. The DNA of the CDR3 is TGTGCCAGCAGTTCTGGGGAGTCCAATGAGCAGTACTTC.

Details on this clonotype: A read error is possible here, since a much larger clone lies one base away. This rearrangement joins TRBV6-5 to TRBJ2-7; 8 nucleotides agree with TRBD2. Germline trimming cut 0 bases from V and 7 bases from J; bases unmatched to any gene: 11. Germline lookup yields CDR1 MNHEY and CDR2 SVGAGI. This CDR3 has 16 residues. The CDR3: CASSYSRGGDRDEQYF. The CDR3 DNA reads TGTGCCAGCAGTTACTCACGGGGGGGGGATCGGGATGAGCAGTACTTC.

Comment on this clonotype: This may be a read error: a much more frequent sequence differs by one nucleotide. In DNA form, the CDR3 reads TGTGCCAACAGTCTAAGGGGACACACTGAAGCTTTCTTT. This codes for CANSLRGHTEAFF. The chain uses TRBV12-3 or TRBV12-4 and TRBJ1-1, with D possibly being TRBD1 (5 bases). The CDR3 is 13 amino acids.

V and J are TRBV6-2 or TRBV6-3 and TRBJ2-5; D gene unclear. CDR3 length: 12 residues. V gave up 6 bases and J gave up 11 bases, with 16 bases separating them. Looked up from germline, CDR1 is MNHEY and CDR2 is SVGEGT. CDR3 DNA sequence: TGTGCCAGCAGCTACAGCTACAATGAGCAGTACTTC. Amino acids: CASSYSYNEQYF.

This clonotype appeared many times. The CDR3 nucleotides are TGCGCCAGCAGCCAAGATGCCCCAGTCGGGGGTGCGGATTCACCCCTCCACTTT. Translated: CASSQDAPVGGADSPLHF. The chain links TRBV4-3 to TRBJ1-6, with D possibly being TRBD1 (5 bases). The V and J ends lost 0 bases and 8 bases respectively, with 20 bases between them. This CDR3 spans 18 amino acids. CDR1 is LGHNA and CDR2 is YSLEER in the germline V gene.

With regard to this clonotype: Just one base apart from a much larger clone, this may be a read error. The V gene is TRBV6-2 or TRBV6-3, the J gene TRBJ2-1; 14 nucleotides align to TRBD2. Germline CDR1 and CDR2: MNHEY and SVGEGT. CDR3 size: 14 residues. The junction had 8 bases not matched to a gene; V was cut back by 8 bases and J by 11 bases. The CDR3 sequence is CASRTSGGSNKQFF. In nucleotides, the CDR3 is TGTGCCAGCCGGACTAGCGGGGGGTCAAATAAGCAGTTCTTC.

The V gene is TRBV7-3, the J gene TRBJ1-1; D remains ambiguous. The CDR3 loop spans 14 amino acids. Germline CDR1 SGHTA, CDR2 FQGTGA. V gave up 2 bases and J gave up 4 bases, with 11 bases separating them. CDR3 nucleotide sequence: TGTGCCAGCAGCTTAGACTCTCGGTCCACTGAAGCTTTCTTT. It specifies CASSLDSRSTEAFF.

This clonotype was found a few times. CDR3 sequence: CASRQGAGAEAFF. CDR3 coding DNA: TGTGCCAGCCGACAGGGGGCCGGAGCTGAAGCTTTCTTT. The gene calls are TRBV6-1 and TRBJ1-1, with 10 positions matching TRBD1. Trimming at V came to 8 bases and at J to 6 bases, leaving 6 bases not matched to a gene. CDR1 is MNHNS and CDR2 is SASEGT in the germline V gene. The CDR3 spans 13 residues.

This clonotype was picked up many times. The rearrangement links TRBV18 to TRBJ2-3, with TRBD2 matching 11 bases. Trimming at V came to 1 base and at J to 8 bases, leaving 8 bases not matched to a gene. The CDR3 covers 16 residues. CDR1 and CDR2 from the germline V gene are KGHSH and LQKENI. CDR3 nucleotide sequence: TGTGCCAGCTCACCACTTCCGACTAGCGGGGCCGGTACGCAGTATTTT. This codes for CASSPLPTSGAGTQYF.

The chain combines TRBV30 with TRBJ2-4; TRBD2 matches 8 bases. The J call may be in error: the DNA end matches TRBJ2-7 better. Germline V gene lookup returns CDR1 GTSNPN and CDR2 SVGIG (reference sequence). The CDR3 is 16 amino acids. The CDR3 nucleotides are TGTGCCTGGAGTGCCGTAGCGGCGGGGGGACTTTACGAGCAGTACTTC. It codes for CAWSAVAAGGLYEQYF.

The V and J genes are TRBV7-8 and TRBJ1-3; TRBD1 is a possible D gene (6 bases). This CDR3 comprises 16 residues. Germline CDR1 and CDR2: SGHVS and FQNEAQ. Trimming removed 6 bases at V and 1 base at J, with 16 bases between. CDR3 bases: TGTGCCAGCAGTCCCCAGGGGATTGCTTCTGGAAACACCATATATTTT. Its translation: CASSPQGIASGNTIYF.